The 20 T cell receptor beta chains in this list originate from one sample, sequenced in a study of blood T cell repertoires in COVID-19. Data came from immunoSEQ multiplex PCR; TCRdb stores just in-frame clones and leaves some out. Of 120,000 to 150,000 clones in the sample, 76% are singletons; the top ten hold roughly 4.2%. The specimen sequenced was peripheral blood. Receptors were obtained from a man between 60 and 75 years old with acute or convalescent COVID-19.

The chain combines TRBV2 with TRBJ1-2; 8 bases are shared with TRBD1. The CDR3 extends over 15 amino acids. J lost 6 bases, V lost 6 bases, and 12 bases had no gene match. The germline V gene has CDR1 SNHLY and CDR2 FYNNEI. CDR3 sequence reads: CASRQQGEVENGYTF. CDR3 coding DNA: TGTGCCAGCAGACAACAGGGGGAAGTGGAAAATGGCTACACCTTC.

In this sample, this clone turned up a few times. The chain joins TRBV6-5 to TRBJ1-1, with D possibly TRBD1 on 6 matching bases. The CDR3 consists of 16 residues. Trimming took 4 bases from V and 5 from J, leaving 20 bases between them. The V gene's germline CDR1 is MNHEY and CDR2 SVGAGI. The CDR3 DNA reads TGTGCCAGCAGTTGGGGGCGTGGGGGAGTAGGGACTGAAGCTTTCTTT. Its protein product is CASSWGRGGVGTEAFF.

This chain uses TRBV6-1 with TRBJ1-1; D unclear. Germline CDR1 is MNHNS and CDR2 is SASEGT. The CDR3 is 14 residues long. V gave up 2 bases and J gave up 5 bases, with 12 bases separating them. This CDR3 reads CASSEKGRRTEAFF. The DNA for the CDR3 is TGTGCCAGCAGTGAAAAAGGTCGGAGGACTGAAGCTTTCTTT.

This chain joins TRBV3-1 (or the pseudogene TRBV3-2) and TRBJ2-2; TRBD2 is a possible D gene (5 bases). This CDR3 region has 14 residues. CDR1 and CDR2 from the germline V gene are LGHDT and YNNKEL (reference sequence). The V and J ends lost 6 bases and 5 bases respectively, with 13 bases between them. CDR3 in DNA: TGTGCCAGCAGGGGCTCCCCGGGGACCGGGGAGCTGTTTTTT. Its translation: CASRGSPGTGELFF.

This clone was observed once. The chain recombines TRBV5-6 with TRBJ1-2; D is undetermined. Trimming took off 1 base at V and 1 base at J, with 5 bases between the two ends. In germline, CDR1 is SGHDT, CDR2 YYEEEE. This CDR3 contains 13 residues. CDR3 coding DNA: TGTGCCAGCAGCTTGCCCAGTAACTATGGCTACACCTTC. It translates to CASSLPSNYGYTF.

In its sample, this clone was seen once. The chain carries TRBV27 and TRBJ2-5; D perhaps matches TRBD1 (6 bases). From germline, CDR1 is MNHEY and CDR2 SMNVEV (reference sequence). V was shortened by 4 bases and J by 4 bases, with 16 bases between the two germline ends. The CDR3 is made up of 15 amino acids. DNA of the CDR3: TGTGCCAGCAGTTCATCGGGCCCCAGGGGAGAGACCCAGTACTTC. Residues: CASSSSGPRGETQYF.

This chain uses TRBV18 with TRBJ2-3; the D is unclear. The CDR3 totals 16 residues. Trimming took off 2 bases at V and 4 bases at J, with 16 bases between the two ends. Germline V gives CDR1 KGHSH, CDR2 LQKENI. CDR3 in DNA: TGTGCCAGCTCACCAGTAGGATCCGTACGGGCAGATACGCAGTATTTT. It codes for CASSPVGSVRADTQYF.

V usage is TRBV28 and J usage is TRBJ2-4; 9 nucleotides agree with TRBD2. The germline V gene has CDR1 MDHEN and CDR2 SYDVKM. The CDR3 is 13 amino acids. Trimming removed 8 bases from V and 9 bases from J; junction bases left unmatched: 8. Written as DNA, the CDR3 is TGTGCCAGCGGTGCGGGAGGGCCGAGCATTCAGTACTTC. This gives the protein CASGAGGPSIQYF.

The rearrangement joins TRBV19 to TRBJ2-3; D is unclear. The CDR3 contains 13 residues. Trimming stripped 6 bases from V and 1 base from J, with 8 bases between. CDR1 and CDR2 (germline): LNHDA, SQIVND (reference sequence). CDR3 sequence: CASRGSGTDTQYF. CDR3 sequence (DNA): TGTGCCAGTAGGGGCTCTGGCACAGATACGCAGTATTTT.

V is TRBV28 and J is TRBJ2-5; tentative D call: TRBD2 (8 bases). The CDR3 spans 17 residues. With 6 bases removed from V and 2 bases from J, the gap between germline ends came to 22 bases. From germline, CDR1 is MDHEN and CDR2 SYDVKM. CDR3 nucleotides: TGTGCCAGCAGACCAGGGGGGGCTAGCGGGTTACAAGAGACCCAGTACTTC. As protein: CASRPGGASGLQETQYF.

This clone came up once. J is TRBJ2-7 and V is TRBV7-8; 8 bases align to TRBD2. The germline gives CDR1 SGHVS, CDR2 FQNEAQ. The CDR3 is 17 amino acids. V was pared by 5 bases and J by 4 bases, with 16 bases of the junction left unmatched. CDR3 in amino acids: CASSPRGGSGALYEQYF. CDR3 coding DNA: TGTGCCAGCAGCCCCCGGGGGGGTAGCGGGGCCCTTTACGAGCAGTACTTC.

In DNA, the CDR3 is TGTGCCAGTAGTCCTAGACAGGTGGGGAAAGAGACCCAGTACTTC. Translating gives CASSPRQVGKETQYF. V usage is TRBV19 and J usage is TRBJ2-5, with TRBD1 as a possible D gene (6 bases). The CDR3 extends over 15 amino acids. CDR1 LNHDA and CDR2 SQIVND come from the germline V gene (reference sequence). The V and J ends lost 5 bases and 3 bases respectively, with 16 bases between them. The full variable domain, its missing parts supplied by reference TRBV19 and TRBJ2-5, is DGGITQSPKYLFRKEGQNVTLSCEQNLNHDAMYWYRQDPGQGLRLIYYSQIVNDFQKGDIAEGYSVSREKKESFPLTVTSAQKNPTAFYLCASSPRQVGKETQYFGPGTRLLVL.

The table lists this clone with a few counts. The genes are TRBV6-2 or TRBV6-3 and TRBJ1-5; unclear D gene. Germline V lookup: CDR1 MNHEY, CDR2 SVGEGT. Trimming stripped 1 base from V and 6 bases from J, with 7 bases between. This CDR3 is 13 amino acids long. The CDR3 sequence is CASSYFRGQPQHF. In nucleotides, the CDR3 is TGTGCCAGCAGTTACTTCCGGGGTCAGCCCCAGCATTTT.

There are a few counts of this clone. This chain uses TRBV24-1 with TRBJ2-3; 7 bases line up with TRBD2. Looked up from germline, CDR1 is KGHDR and CDR2 is SFDVKD. The CDR3 spans 18 residues. V lost 0 bases, J lost 0 bases, and 8 bases stayed unmatched. CDR3 region: CATSDLFGGRLSTDTQYF. The CDR3 region has the DNA TGTGCCACCAGTGATTTGTTTGGCGGGAGACTAAGCACAGATACGCAGTATTTT.

Turning to this clone: Distinct nucleotide sequences in the sample also encode this CDR3. CDR3 region: CASSRDRDYEQYF. The CDR3 nucleotides read TGCGCCAGCAGCCGGGACAGGGACTACGAGCAGTACTTC. This rearrangement joins TRBV5-1 to TRBJ2-7, with 9 positions matching TRBD1. The germline V gene encodes CDR1 SGHRS and CDR2 YFSETQ. The CDR3 length is 13 residues. With 4 bases clipped from V and 3 bases from J, the junction kept 2 bases outside the gene matches.

J is TRBJ2-7 and V is TRBV11-2; tentative D call: TRBD1 (6 bases). Germline V gene sequence: CDR1 SGHAT, CDR2 FQNNGV. The ends were cut back, 0 bases at V and 2 bases at J, with 11 bases in the middle. There are 15 residues in the CDR3. In nucleotides, the CDR3 is TGTGCCAGCAGCTTAGAGTATCAGGGGCCCTACGAGCAGTACTTC. Its translation: CASSLEYQGPYEQYF. The whole variable domain, filled in from reference TRBV11-2 and TRBJ2-7, reads EAGVAQSPRYKIIEKRQSVAFWCNPISGHATLYWYQQILGQGPKLLIQFQNNGVVDDSQLPKDRFSAERLKGVDSTLKIQPAKLEDSAVYLCASSLEYQGPYEQYFGPGTRLTVT.

Ten or more counts support this clone. The V and J genes are TRBV27 and TRBJ1-5; perhaps TRBD1 as D (5 bases). The V end was cut by 5 bases, the J end by 9 bases, with 20 bases between. CDR1 is MNHEY and CDR2 is SMNVEV in the germline V gene (reference sequence). This CDR3 is built from 15 residues. In nucleotides, the CDR3 is TGTGCCAGCAGTCCCGCTGAGGGACTTAAAGGGCCCCAGCATTTT. Protein: CASSPAEGLKGPQHF.

The CDR3 region is CASSSQGFGTEAFF. The CDR3 bases are TGTGCCAGCAGTTCCCAGGGGTTTGGCACTGAAGCTTTCTTT. The chain combines TRBV27 with TRBJ1-1, with a possible D match to TRBD1 (6 bases). CDR1 is MNHEY and CDR2 is SMNVEV in the germline V gene (reference sequence). This CDR3 comprises 14 residues. The V and J ends lost 4 bases and 4 bases respectively, with 13 bases between them.

This chain uses TRBV6-5 with TRBJ1-4, with TRBD1 as a possible D gene (6 bases). CDR3 size: 14 residues. V was cut by 4 bases and J by 4 bases, with 10 bases left in between. CDR1 and CDR2 (germline): MNHEY, SVGAGI. The chain's CDR3 is CASSFDRNNEKLFF. The CDR3 nucleotides are TGTGCCAGCAGTTTCGACAGGAATAATGAAAAACTGTTTTTT.

The CDR3 DNA reads as TGTGCCAGCAGTTTCCGCGGACTATCGGATACGCAGTATTTT. Its translation is CASSFRGLSDTQYF. The chain has TRBV27 and TRBJ2-3; D possibly corresponds to TRBD2 (6 bases). Looked up from germline, CDR1 is MNHEY and CDR2 is SMNVEV (reference sequence). The CDR3 spans 14 residues. The ends were cut back, 3 bases at V and 6 bases at J, with 13 bases in the middle.